The entry below describes one T cell receptor beta chain. Its antigen is unknown. This entry comes from a study of graft-versus-host responses after intestinal transplantation. Study-wide background: Recipients underwent multivisceral, liver-intestinal, or isolated intestinal transplants. Anti-thymocyte globulin induction preceded approximately three years of tacrolimus and steroid maintenance in all recipients.

Assay: immunoSEQ multiplex PCR; the TCRdb copy retains only in-frame clones and omits some. The table shows 80,000 to 90,000 clones, with 80% to 95% occurring only once. Whole-study results and caveats: GvH clones occurred in recipient marrow; some first appeared in ileum or blood. Within allografts, high graft-versus-host to host-versus-graft clonal ratios were seen among patients with graft-donor T cell macrochimerism.

The clonotype was recovered from a human donor who received an intestinal transplant. The input for sequencing was unstimulated CD4+ T cells sorted from spleen or lymph node cells, taken before intestinal transplant.

Here the CDR3 reads CASSQEEVFGNTIYF. For the CDR3, the DNA is TGTGCCAGCAGCCAAGAGGAGGTATTTGGAAACACCATATATTTT. The chain combines TRBV4-2 with TRBJ1-3; D is ambiguous. Per the germline V gene, CDR1 is LGHNA and CDR2 is YNFKEQ. The CDR3 runs 15 residues. The V gene lost 0 bases and the J gene lost 3 bases, with 9 bases spanning the gap.